This record concerns one T cell receptor beta chain sequence. This clone's antigen is unknown. No base quality values were provided; no much bigger clone lies one nucleotide off. The cohort consisted of fewer than 700 healthy bone marrow donors. At the time of sampling, every cohort member was nominally healthy, though immune exposures that went unrecorded were likely present. The donor tested CMV seropositive, placing the donor among the 250 to 350 seropositive members of the cohort. A peripheral blood sample was provided by each donor, and peripheral blood mononuclear cells were used for TCR beta sequencing. The Qiagen DNeasy Blood Extraction Kit was used to extract genomic DNA from the blood cell samples. The data originate from a study of cytomegalovirus exposure and HLA in healthy donors listed by TCRdb under 2017. For context, the study as a whole: An earlier analysis of under 600 of the donors reported roughly 300 Gb of sequence data and roughly 100 million unique TCR beta sequences from about 200 million T cells. About 300 gigabases of sequencing data and around 80 million unique TCR sequences made up an early release that covered several hundred HLA-typed donors. Among the roughly 430 genotyped donors, roughly 80% belonged to the genetic ancestry cluster associated with self-reported Caucasian donors. The study aimed to test whether signatures of past pathogen exposure could be identified by cataloging public T cell receptors. The study used immunosequencing to profile the T cell repertoires of 666 subjects and linked those repertoires to cytomegalovirus serostatus. In addition to the first cohort of around 670 subjects, a separate validation cohort of 120 different subjects was used. The study combined high-throughput TCR immunosequencing, statistical association of individual TCRs with disease status, and machine learning to predict cytomegalovirus infection status. In a later analysis, previously published TCR beta repertoires from several hundred donors were re-analyzed and high-resolution HLA genotyping was added so that TCR occurrence patterns could be studied. The later analysis used no new phenotypic data to find candidate immune exposures, relying instead on TCR beta sequences and their occurrence across donors. In an earlier analysis of a few hundred of the donors, high-throughput TCR beta sequencing was used to judge whether each TCR beta V gene segment behaved as functional or pseudogenic. Donor age, sex, ethnicity and CMV serostatus were collected together with the repertoire data. Genome-wide SNP genotypes for about 60% of the roughly 700 donors were used in a later genetic analysis, which treated that subset as a discovery cohort. Every discovery cohort repertoire had been produced on one sequencing platform. Both class I and class II loci were covered by HLA typing, at four-digit resolution. Typing coverage differed by locus: A, B, C, DRB1 and DQB1 were typed in roughly 620-630 donors, DQA1 in 500 to 550, DPA1 in some 610, and DPB1 in 472. About five DR-DQ haplotypes were treated as single units for association and clustering because of strong linkage in the cohort. Among 398 genotyped donors of the cohort, an average of roughly 230,000 unique TCR beta nucleotide sequences was sequenced per donor, of which roughly 17% were non-productive. On the study overall, not on this receptor specifically: A group of highly shared sequence variants was considered likely to be a technical artifact of the sequencing pipeline. In a later analysis, HLA-associated TCR beta chains showed more clonal expansion and lower generation probabilities than non-associated chains that were equally common. A later genetic analysis reported fewer N-insertions in productive TCRs among donors in an Asian-associated ancestry cluster than the roughly 720-donor mean. A later analysis found that most CMV-associated TCR beta chains appeared HLA-restricted, with HLA associations seemingly driven largely by CMV exposure. In this cohort, only TCR beta chains were sequenced, and detectable features were limited by the absence of alpha or paired-chain data. An association between a missense DCLRE1C variant and V-gene and J-gene trimming of TCR beta chains was found in a later genetic analysis and replicated in an independent cohort. In vitro tests confirmed that a few of the cytomegalovirus-associated TCR beta chains recognize cytomegalovirus antigens. An earlier analysis of approximately 530 of the donors showed that most TCR beta V segments appeared in productive rearrangements either about 87% or about 30% of the time, which broadly matched IMGT annotations. The authors suggested that the approach could potentially be extended to other disease states and immunological phenotypes. A further reported finding was that TCR beta sequences accurately predicted the HLA-A and HLA-B alleles for most subjects in the first cohort. Most TCR sequences were observed very rarely across donors, whereas some public TCRs were present in many individuals. When HLA alleles, especially DR and DQ, strongly co-occurred, attributing TCR associations to individual alleles was difficult. The earlier analysis of some 540 of the donors excluded about 16 rarely observed V segments, including chromosome 9 orphons, because counts were too low. Presence/absence analyses assumed roughly uniform sequencing depth across donors, an assumption that may not hold. In both the original and validation cohorts, the classifier was reported to diagnose cytomegalovirus status with high specificity and sensitivity. HLA typing was unavailable for some donors at each locus, so association tests used only the typed subset. In a later analysis, about 17,000 TCR beta sequences were associated with specific HLA alleles at a false discovery rate of 0.05. According to a later analysis, TCR association rates differed among HLA loci, with DRB1 alleles showing the most associated TCRs and HLA-C alleles showing the fewest. Correlated functional status among segregating V segments might reflect linkage disequilibrium, but an unknown experimental factor could not be ruled out. The study listed 164 TCR beta chains as associated with cytomegalovirus. According to a later analysis, parvovirus B19, influenza, CMV and Epstein-Barr virus appeared linked to several top co-occurrence clusters. CMV serostatus was the only immune exposure information available for the cohort. Some IMGT-functional V segments, including TRBV6-2 and TRBV6-3, could not be told apart with the 87-base-pair reads, so those segments were excluded.

CDR1 and CDR2 are drawn from the germline V gene: MGHRA, YSYEKL. At the junction V is shortened by 4 bases and J by 5 bases; bases outside the gene matches: 15. The CDR3 sequence holds 17 residues, the cysteine and phenylalanine included. Here the CDR3 DNA is all that survives: 51 bases in frame from base 1. Libraries were built with the immunoSEQ multiplex PCR assay. For the multiplex PCR, a mixture combining 60 forward primers for TCR Vbeta segments and 13 reverse primers for TCR Jbeta segments was used. The CDR3 region of rearranged TCR beta genes was amplified from genomic DNA with a multiplex PCR assay. On the Illumina HiSeq System, the amplified TCR beta libraries were sequenced as 87-base-pair reads. The study's processing was this. A later analysis counted tens of millions of unique TCR beta chains across the 550 to 700 repertoires, and 10 million to 11 million of these chains were shared by at least two donors. To remove PCR and sequencing errors, raw reads were error-corrected and collapsed into unique sequences using a nearest-neighbor algorithm that merged closely related sequences. Alignment of CDR3 sequences to IMGT reference sequences was used to assign V, D and J gene segments. Each retained sequence needed at least a six-nucleotide match to both a V gene segment and a J gene segment. A rearrangement was called productive if the CDR3 had no stop codons and remained in frame with V and J, and every other rearrangement was called non-productive. CDR3 was defined according to IMGT convention as the region running from the second conserved V-encoded cysteine to the conserved J-encoded phenylalanine. Sequences without an unambiguous match to a single V gene segment were excluded from the earlier analysis of 587 of the donors. In an earlier analysis of 587 of the donors, V segments were called functional above 56.7% productive rearrangements and were called segregating when the between-donor standard deviation exceeded 5%. To diagnose cytomegalovirus status from the catalog of TCR beta chain sequences, a statistical classification framework was built. In a later analysis, TCR nucleotide sequences were compared against IMGT/GENE-DB human TR gene sequences so that V and J genes could be assigned. In a later analysis, CDR3 sequences and most-parsimonious VDJ recombination scenarios were assigned using the TCRdist pipeline. In a later analysis, each TCR beta chain was defined by its CDR3 amino acid sequence together with its V-gene family, and reads without a unique V-gene family were excluded. A later analysis removed 550 to 650 highly shared, low-generation-probability nucleotide sequences to deal with suspected cross-contamination and a sequencing artifact. In a later analysis, a clonal expansion index for each public chain was calculated from normalized within-repertoire ranks of inferred template counts. In a later analysis, generation probabilities were computed with a VDJ recombination model fitted to out-of-frame rearrangements, and the resulting probabilities were checked against IGoR. Hypergeometric tests were used in a later analysis to score TCR-TCR, TCR-HLA and TCR-CMV co-occurrence, with a repertoire-size bias correction applied to the TCR pairs. False discovery rates were estimated in a later analysis by permuting HLA or CMV assignments 20 times. In a later analysis, co-occurring TCRs were grouped using DBSCAN, with TCRdist sequence similarity added in when clustering inside HLA-allele-positive subsets. Repertoires with fewer than 30,000 or more than 120,000 public chains, plus five repertoires with anomalous nucleotide sharing, were excluded from co-occurrence clustering. This immuneACCESS table, as held by TCRdb, lists in-frame sequences with V and J called but not all clones. Of the missing ones, under half trace to an unresolved V gene in checked studies; the others have no known cause. V and J calls plus clone size are reproduced from that table; the DNA served to infer D and trimming. This sample holds around 120,000 clones; 74% were observed only once. The top ten constitute around 2.5% of the sample.

The chain joins TRBV4-1 to TRBJ2-7, with TRBD1 matching 9 junction bases. This clonotype originated in a man aged 50 to 59 in good health and CMV-seropositive. The specimen was PBMCs. The CDR3 protein: CASSPRISTGGRDEQYF. The sequenced DNA is TGCGCCAGCAGCCCGAGGATTTCTACAGGGGGCAGGGACGAGCAGTACTTC.